A selection of T cell receptor beta chains follows, all from one sample in a study of blood T cells in healthy people across ages. Each CDR3 protein is one row after TCRdb ran MiXCR on the 5' RACE reads. The sample lists approximately 800,000 distinct CDR3 sequences; about 46% were seen once. The sample consisted of blood. The source is a man older than 75 in good health. Both conserved end residues are part of each CDR3. The D gene is left open where the match is weak. Not all rows give a size; the values are once, few, many and, for expanded clones, a class.

j_call clone_size d_call v_call cdr3_nt cdr3_aa
TRBJ2-7 NA NA TRBV5-1 TGCGCCAGCAGCTTGGAGGTTGGGTGGTCCTACGAGCAGTACTTC CASSLEVGWSYEQYF
TRBJ1-4 few TRBD1 TRBV7-9 TGTGCCAGCAGCCGGGGACAGGGACACGAAAAACTGTTTTTT CASSRGQGHEKLFF
TRBJ2-1 NA TRBD2 TRBV4-1 TGCGCCAGCAGCCAGGGTACTAGCGGGAGGGCTTGTGAGCAGTTCTTC CASSQGTSGRACEQFF
TRBJ1-1 NA NA TRBV6-2/TRBV6-3 TGTGCCAGCACCTCGCCGGAGGGGACGTCGAACACTGAAGCTTTCTTT CASTSPEGTSNTEAFF
TRBJ1-2 NA NA TRBV11-2 TGTGCCAGCAGCTTAGAGGCCTATGAGGGGGGCTACACCTTC CASSLEAYEGGYTF
TRBJ2-7 few NA TRBV29-1 TGCAGCGGGTCCCACTCCTACGAGCAGTACTTC CSGSHSYEQYF
TRBJ2-3 NA NA TRBV29-1 TGCAGCGTTGCCACTAGTGAGGATACGCAGTATTTT CSVATSEDTQYF
TRBJ1-4 NA NA TRBV2 TGTGCCAGCAGTGAAGTAGGCAGGGGCGGAGGTCATGGTGAAAAACTGTTTTTT CASSEVGRGGGHGEKLFF
TRBJ2-4 NA TRBD2 TRBV7-2 TGTGCCAGCAGCTTAGGACCCCTGAAGCGGGGGGGCCGTGAGCAGTACTTC CASSLGPLKRGGREQYF
TRBJ2-3 NA TRBD1 TRBV7-2 TGTGCCAGCAGCTCCCGACAGGGCGTACAAACGCAGTATTTT CASSSRQGVQTQYF
TRBJ2-3 NA TRBD1 TRBV20-1 TGCAGTGCTAGACAGACAGGGGGCAGGACAGATACGCAGTATTTT CSARQTGGRTDTQYF
TRBJ2-5 NA TRBD2 TRBV7-8 TGTGCCAGCAGCTGGGGGGGAAGTGAGCAGTACTTC CASSWGGSEQYF
TRBJ2-2 few NA TRBV7-2 TGTGCCAGCAGTCCCGGGACTGACCAGAACACCGGGGAGCTGTTTTTT CASSPGTDQNTGELFF
TRBJ2-6 few NA TRBV10-3 TGTGCCATCAGTGATGACAGGCTTACGTCTGGGGCCAACGTCCTGACTTTC CAISDDRLTSGANVLTF
TRBJ2-5 NA NA TRBV11-3 TGTGCCAGCAGCTTAGACCCAGTTTCGCTAGAGACCCAGTACTTC CASSLDPVSLETQYF
TRBJ2-5 NA TRBD2 TRBV20-1 TGCAGTGCCTCCTATTCGGGACTAGCGGGAAGAAAGACCCAGTACTTC CSASYSGLAGRKTQYF
TRBJ2-7 NA TRBD2 TRBV27 TGTGCCAGCAGTTCCCTAGCGGGATATATCGACGAGCAGTACTTC CASSSLAGYIDEQYF
TRBJ2-7 NA NA TRBV6-1 TGTGCCAGCAGTGACGAGCCAGCCTACGAGCAGTACTTC CASSDEPAYEQYF
TRBJ2-1 NA TRBD2 TRBV7-2 TGTGCCAGCAGCCGTATAGCGGGAGTCCTCAATGAGCAGTTCTTC CASSRIAGVLNEQFF
TRBJ2-1 NA NA TRBV20-1 TGCAGTGCGCAAATTAGTCGCTACTCCTACAATGAGCAGTTCTTC CSAQISRYSYNEQFF
TRBJ2-7 many NA TRBV7-2 TGTGCCAGCAGCTTAGTCGTGAACTTCTACGAGCAGTACTTC CASSLVVNFYEQYF
TRBJ1-4 NA TRBD1 TRBV6-6 TGTGCCAGCAGCCGCTCGGGACAGGGTGACCTGTTTTTT CASSRSGQGDLFF
TRBJ2-3 few NA TRBV20-1 TGCAGTGCTAGAGATCAAAGTGCGGCGCAGTATTTT CSARDQSAAQYF
TRBJ2-4 once NA TRBV12-3/TRBV12-4 TGTGCCAGCAGGGGGGCAGGGCAATCGGGAAACATTCAGTACTTC CASRGAGQSGNIQYF
TRBJ2-1 NA TRBD1 TRBV7-3 TGTGCCAGCAGCGGCCCCGGGACAGGGGCCTACAATGAGCAGTTCTTC CASSGPGTGAYNEQFF